The 7 T cell receptor beta chains in this list originate from one sample, sequenced in a study of OX40 agonist ivuxolimab in advanced cancers. The protocol was immunoSEQ multiplex PCR, while the TCRdb copy is restricted to in-frame clones and leaves out a portion. Of about 64,000 clones listed, about 81% are singletons. Sequenced here: CD4+ or CD8+ T cells sorted from blood, sampled in a trial of the OX40 agonist ivuxolimab. The receptors originated from an adult with an advanced solid tumor such as melanoma, head and neck, liver or kidney cancer.

The chain couples TRBV11-2 to TRBJ1-4; tentative D call: TRBD1 (6 bases). Per germline, CDR1 SGHAT and CDR2 FQNNGV. Trimming shortened V by 0 bases and J by 9 bases, and 20 bases separated the two germline ends. The CDR3 is made up of 17 amino acids. The CDR3 sequence: CASSLEGPPDSPKKLFF. The CDR3 DNA reads as TGTGCCAGCAGCTTAGAGGGACCCCCGGACAGTCCAAAAAAACTGTTTTTT.

This clone was seen only once. V gene TRBV28 combines with J gene TRBJ1-2; D gene unclear. Trimming cost V 5 bases and J 2 bases, with 6 bases left between them. Per the germline V gene, CDR1 is MDHEN and CDR2 is SYDVKM. This CDR3 comprises 12 residues. The CDR3 DNA reads as TGTGCCAGCAGTCTGACCAACTATGGCTACACCTTC. Protein product: CASSLTNYGYTF.

V gene TRBV27 combines with J gene TRBJ2-5, with D perhaps TRBD1 (5 bases). CDR1 and CDR2 (germline): MNHEY, SMNVEV (reference sequence). The CDR3 runs 15 residues. Trimming took 5 bases from V and 0 from J, leaving 13 bases between them. For the CDR3, the DNA is TGTGCCAGCAGTCCGCAGGGTGCGTACCAAGAGACCCAGTACTTC. It specifies CASSPQGAYQETQYF.

The gene calls are TRBV9 and TRBJ2-1, with TRBD2 matching over 8 bases. CDR1 is SGDLS, CDR2 YYNGEE, per germline. The ends lost 6 bases at V and 0 bases at J; junction bases unmatched: 5. This CDR3 has 15 amino acids. The CDR3: CASTPSGSSYNEQFF. The CDR3 bases are TGTGCCAGCACCCCCAGCGGGAGCTCCTACAATGAGCAGTTCTTC.

The V call is TRBV11-2, the J call TRBJ1-1; D is uncertain. Germline-derived CDR1 and CDR2 are SGHAT and FQNNGV. V was clipped by 1 base and J by 4 bases, with 13 bases between them. The CDR3 consists of 15 residues. This chain's CDR3 is CASSLVQFLGTEAFF. The CDR3 DNA reads as TGTGCCAGCAGCTTAGTGCAGTTTCTCGGCACTGAAGCTTTCTTT.

This clone was found once. This specimen includes other DNA sequences encoding the same CDR3. The CDR3 DNA sequence: TGTGCCAGTAGTATTGACAGGGACACTGAAGCTTTCTTT. This translates into CASSIDRDTEAFF. J is TRBJ1-1 and V is TRBV19, with 7 bases identical to TRBD1. The CDR3 runs 13 residues. Germline V gene lookup returns CDR1 LNHDA and CDR2 SQIVND (reference sequence). The V and J ends lost 3 bases and 3 bases, in that order; junction bases with no gene match: 1.

The chain combines TRBV14 with TRBJ2-2; 7 bases map to TRBD2. Trimming cost V 0 bases and J 3 bases; bases outside gene matches: 4. This CDR3 spans 16 amino acids. Per germline, CDR1 SGHDN and CDR2 FVKESK. The CDR3 loop reads CASSQDAGVYTGELFF. CDR3 nucleotide sequence: TGTGCCAGCAGCCAAGATGCGGGGGTCTACACCGGGGAGCTGTTTTTT.